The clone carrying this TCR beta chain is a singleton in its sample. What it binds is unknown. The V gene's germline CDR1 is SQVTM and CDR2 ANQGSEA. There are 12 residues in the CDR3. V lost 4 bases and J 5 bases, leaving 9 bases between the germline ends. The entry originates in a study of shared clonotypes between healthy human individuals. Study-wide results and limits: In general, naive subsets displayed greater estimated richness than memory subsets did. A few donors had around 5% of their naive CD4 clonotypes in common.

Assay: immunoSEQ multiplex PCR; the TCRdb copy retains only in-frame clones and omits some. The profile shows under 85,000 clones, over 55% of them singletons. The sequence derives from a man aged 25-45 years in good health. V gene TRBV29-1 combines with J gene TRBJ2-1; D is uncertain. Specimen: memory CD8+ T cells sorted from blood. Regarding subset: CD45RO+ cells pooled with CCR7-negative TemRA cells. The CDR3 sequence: CSVVRQNNEQFF. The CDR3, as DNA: TGCAGCGTTGTACGGCAGAACAATGAGCAGTTCTTC.